A single sample gave rise to the 22 T cell receptor beta chains below, sequenced in a study of metastatic and nonmetastatic thyroid tumors. None of the patients had undergone any treatment ahead of thyroid surgery. TCRdb re-called clones via MiXCR from the PCR reads. The sample has 23,000 or so clones; roughly 18% are singletons. Sequencing input: blood. The origin of the receptors is a male donor with papillary thyroid cancer or a benign thyroid nodule (not recorded which). Some clones in this sample may be carry-over from other donors' samples.

The rearrangement uses TRBV30 and TRBJ1-6; 8 bases match TRBD1. The V gene's germline CDR1 is GTSNPN and CDR2 SVGIG (reference sequence). The CDR3 has 14 residues. CDR3 residues: CAPQGATRNSPLHF. The CDR3 nucleotides read TGTGCTCCTCAGGGGGCAACGAGGAATTCACCCCTCCACTTT.

This clone showed up just once. The V call is TRBV20-1, the J call TRBJ2-1; perhaps TRBD1 as D (6 bases). Trimming cost V 4 bases and J 2 bases, with 12 bases left between them. The CDR3 sequence is 14 residues long. CDR1 is DFQATT, CDR2 SNEGSKA, per germline (reference sequence). The CDR3 loop reads CSAKGDAAYNEQFF. DNA of the CDR3: TGCAGTGCTAAGGGGGATGCAGCCTACAATGAGCAGTTCTTC.

The rearrangement links TRBV2 to TRBJ2-2; D uncertain. V lost 10 bases, J lost 4 bases, and 7 bases lay in between. The CDR3 is 11 amino acids. Germline loops: CDR1 SNHLY, CDR2 FYNNEI. CDR3 in DNA: TGTGCCACCGCAGGCACCGGGGAGCTGTTTTTT. This translates into CATAGTGELFF. Using reference TRBV2 and TRBJ2-2 for the parts outside the CDR3, the full variable domain is EPEVTQTPSHQVTQMGQEVILRCVPISNHLYFYWYRQILGQKVEFLVSFYNNEISEKSEIFDDQFSVERPDGSNFTLKIRSTKLEDSAMYFCATAGTGELFFGEGSRLTVL.

The rearrangement uses TRBV27 and TRBJ2-3, with 8 positions matching TRBD1. The junction had 8 bases not matched to a gene; V was cut back by 5 bases and J by 4 bases. The CDR3 runs 15 residues. CDR1 and CDR2 (germline): MNHEY, SMNVEV (reference sequence). CDR3 nucleotides: TGTGCCAGCAGTCCGCGGACAGGGTGGCCAGATACGCAGTATTTT. Its protein product is CASSPRTGWPDTQYF.

In this sample, this clone turned up many times. The chain couples TRBV30 to TRBJ2-5, with 7 bases aligning to TRBD2. Losses at the gene ends were 4 bases for V and 1 base for J; bases not matched to a gene: 6. This CDR3 is built from 14 residues. CDR1 and CDR2 (germline): GTSNPN, SVGIG (reference sequence). CDR3 sequence reads: CAWTKAGIQETQYF. In nucleotides, the CDR3 is TGTGCCTGGACTAAAGCGGGAATCCAAGAGACCCAGTACTTC.

The sample holds many counts of this clone. The V gene is TRBV7-3, the J gene TRBJ2-3; 8 bases line up with TRBD2. The germline CDR1 and CDR2 sequences are SGHTA and FQGTGA. The V segment lost 4 bases and the J segment 0 bases; nucleotides outside the gene matches: 9. The CDR3 runs 17 residues. The CDR3 protein is CASSSRGGQSSTDTQYF. As DNA, the CDR3 is TGTGCCAGCAGCTCACGGGGGGGGCAGTCTAGCACAGATACGCAGTATTTT.

The rearrangement links TRBV10-1 to TRBJ2-3; possibly TRBD2 for D (6 bases). The length of the CDR3 is 15 residues. V lost 3 bases and J 1 base, leaving 11 bases between the germline ends. Germline CDR1 WNHNN, CDR2 SYGVQD (reference sequence). CDR3 bases: TGCGCCAGCAGTGACGGGAGCGGAGGCACAGATACGCAGTATTTT. It codes for CASSDGSGGTDTQYF.

There are many counts of this clone. The chain links TRBV4-1 to TRBJ1-2, with 7 positions matching TRBD1. The CDR3 consists of 15 residues. CDR1 is MGHRA and CDR2 is YSYEKL in the germline V gene. V lost 0 bases and J lost 5; bases outside the gene matches: 6. The CDR3 here is CASSQEHRGRYGYTF. As DNA, the CDR3 is TGCGCCAGCAGCCAAGAGCACAGGGGAAGATATGGCTACACCTTC.

By share, this clone counts as medium-sized. The chain joins TRBV6-1 to TRBJ1-1, with unresolved D. The V end lost 2 bases, the J end lost 0 bases, and 10 bases lay between the germline ends. Germline CDR1 is MNHNS and CDR2 is SASEGT. This CDR3 has 15 amino acids. The CDR3 sequence is CASSEQFTMNTEAFF. For the CDR3, the DNA is TGTGCCAGCAGTGAACAGTTTACGATGAACACTGAAGCTTTCTTT.

The CDR3 coding sequence is TGTGCCAGCAGCTCAGGGAGTAGCGGGGGGGTCTATGAGCAGTTCTTC. It yields the protein CASSSGSSGGVYEQFF. The genes are TRBV11-2 and TRBJ2-1, with TRBD2 matching 11 bases. CDR3 length: 16 amino acids. The germline V gene encodes CDR1 SGHAT and CDR2 FQNNGV. The ends lost 4 bases at V and 8 bases at J; junction bases unmatched: 10.

The chain uses TRBV12-3 or TRBV12-4 and TRBJ2-1, with TRBD2 matching over 13 bases. This CDR3 has 17 residues. V lost 1 base, J lost 6 bases, and 6 bases stayed unmatched. CDR3 in DNA: TGTGCCAGCAGTTTAGACTCTGGACTAGCGGGAGTCAATGAGCAGTTCTTC. Amino acid sequence: CASSLDSGLAGVNEQFF.

Ten or more counts support this clone. This chain uses TRBV6-8 with TRBJ1-1; 7 bases are shared with TRBD1. The CDR3 spans 15 residues. The junction had 10 bases not matched to a gene; V was cut back by 6 bases and J by 3 bases. Germline CDR1 and CDR2: MNHGY and SAAAGT. CDR3 protein: CASRNQTGPDTEAFF. The CDR3 coding sequence is TGTGCCAGCAGGAACCAGACAGGGCCGGACACTGAAGCTTTCTTT.

This clone was detected only a few times. The gene calls are TRBV19 and TRBJ1-6; D is uncertain. V lost 6 bases, J lost 10 bases, and 13 bases lay in between. The CDR3 runs 13 residues. CDR1 and CDR2 (germline): LNHDA, SQIVND (reference sequence). This CDR3 reads CASSLKPTSPLHF. The CDR3 region has the DNA TGTGCCAGTAGCCTAAAGCCCACATCACCCCTCCACTTT.

This clone qualifies as medium-sized (0.01 to 0.1%). The chain uses TRBV20-1 and TRBJ2-7, with D uncertain. The CDR3 spans 12 residues. The V end lost 5 bases, the J end lost 1 base, and 9 bases lay between the germline ends. CDR1 DFQATT and CDR2 SNEGSKA come from the germline V gene (reference sequence). This chain's CDR3 is CSARRASYEQYF. The CDR3 region has the DNA TGCAGTGCTCGGAGAGCTTCCTACGAGCAGTACTTC.

This clone was observed at least ten times. The V call is TRBV14, the J call TRBJ2-3; D remains unclear. Germline values: CDR1 SGHDN, CDR2 FVKESK. Trimming pared 4 bases from V and 1 base from J, leaving 6 bases between. This CDR3 contains 13 residues. The CDR3 is CASSRGRTDTQYF. CDR3 DNA: TGTGCCAGCAGCCGAGGACGCACAGATACGCAGTATTTT.

In its sample, this clone ranks as medium-sized. The chain uses TRBV28 and TRBJ2-3; tentative D call: TRBD2 (6 bases). Between the trimmed V and J ends, which lost 5 bases and 2 bases, there was a span of 14 bases. The germline CDR1 and CDR2 sequences are MDHEN and SYDVKM. The CDR3 loop spans 15 amino acids. The CDR3 DNA reads as TGTGCCAGCAGTCCCCCGGGACTCTCCACAGATACGCAGTATTTT. Amino acid sequence: CASSPPGLSTDTQYF. The whole variable domain, remainder taken from reference TRBV28 and TRBJ2-3, is DVKVTQSSRYLVKRTGEKVFLECVQDMDHENMFWYRQDPGLGLRLIYFSYDVKMKEKGDIPEGYSVSREKKERFSLILESASTNQTSMYLCASSPPGLSTDTQYFGPGTRLTVL.

This chain links TRBV2 with TRBJ2-3; 7 bases map to TRBD1. The CDR3 has 14 residues. V gave up 8 bases and J gave up 6 bases; unmatched junction bases: 11. CDR1 and CDR2 (germline): SNHLY, FYNNEI. The CDR3 region is CASARDSHVDTQYF. The CDR3 coding sequence is TGTGCCAGCGCCCGGGACAGCCATGTTGATACGCAGTATTTT.

This clone turned up a few times. The chain has TRBV6-5 and TRBJ2-5, with D maybe TRBD1 (7 bases). Trimming took off 2 bases at V and 7 bases at J, with 17 bases between the two ends. This CDR3 comprises 15 residues. Germline V gene sequence: CDR1 MNHEY, CDR2 SVGAGI. CDR3 protein: CASSYGRGKGGTQYF. As DNA, the CDR3 is TGTGCCAGCAGTTACGGCAGGGGGAAGGGGGGGACCCAGTACTTC.

This clone occurred a few times. The rearrangement joins TRBV12-5 to TRBJ2-7; no clear D. Germline V gives CDR1 LGHNT, CDR2 FRNRAP. The CDR3 spans 17 residues. The germline V and J ends were trimmed by 0 bases and 0 bases, with 15 bases remaining between them. DNA of the CDR3: TGTGCTAGTGGTTTGGTACACGAGCCGACCAGCTCCTACGAGCAGTACTTC. Amino acid sequence: CASGLVHEPTSSYEQYF.

CDR3 DNA: TGTGCCAGCAGCTTAGGTGGGGGTCTCTACAATGAGCAGTTCTTC. This gives the protein CASSLGGGLYNEQFF. This chain joins TRBV11-2 and TRBJ2-1, with D perhaps given as TRBD1 or TRBD2 (5 bases each). Germline lookup yields CDR1 SGHAT and CDR2 FQNNGV. The CDR3 contains 15 residues. The V gene lost 1 base and the J gene lost 3 bases, with 10 bases spanning the gap. The full variable domain, rest sourced from reference TRBV11-2 and TRBJ2-1, is EAGVAQSPRYKIIEKRQSVAFWCNPISGHATLYWYQQILGQGPKLLIQFQNNGVVDDSQLPKDRFSAERLKGVDSTLKIQPAKLEDSAVYLCASSLGGGLYNEQFFGPGTRLTVL.

This clone was seen repeatedly, ten times or more. This sequence joins TRBV7-6 and TRBJ2-1, with 7 bases fitting TRBD2. CDR3 length equals 17 residues. Germline assignment: CDR1 SGHVS and CDR2 FNYEAQ. Trimming cost V 1 base and J 7 bases; bases outside gene matches: 13. CDR3 in DNA: TGTGCCAGCAGCTTAGGTTCGGGCGGGAGCAGCCGAAATGAGCAGTTCTTC. Translation gives CASSLGSGGSSRNEQFF.

By proportion, this clone is medium-sized. The V call is TRBV5-1, the J call TRBJ2-7; D is possibly TRBD2 (6 bases). CDR3 length: 17 amino acids. Germline V CDR1 and CDR2: SGHRS, YFSETQ. V was shortened by 1 base and J by 2 bases, with 19 bases between the two germline ends. The CDR3: CASSLRWVQEGTYEQYF. The DNA for the CDR3 is TGCGCCAGCAGCTTGAGGTGGGTTCAGGAGGGCACCTACGAGCAGTACTTC.